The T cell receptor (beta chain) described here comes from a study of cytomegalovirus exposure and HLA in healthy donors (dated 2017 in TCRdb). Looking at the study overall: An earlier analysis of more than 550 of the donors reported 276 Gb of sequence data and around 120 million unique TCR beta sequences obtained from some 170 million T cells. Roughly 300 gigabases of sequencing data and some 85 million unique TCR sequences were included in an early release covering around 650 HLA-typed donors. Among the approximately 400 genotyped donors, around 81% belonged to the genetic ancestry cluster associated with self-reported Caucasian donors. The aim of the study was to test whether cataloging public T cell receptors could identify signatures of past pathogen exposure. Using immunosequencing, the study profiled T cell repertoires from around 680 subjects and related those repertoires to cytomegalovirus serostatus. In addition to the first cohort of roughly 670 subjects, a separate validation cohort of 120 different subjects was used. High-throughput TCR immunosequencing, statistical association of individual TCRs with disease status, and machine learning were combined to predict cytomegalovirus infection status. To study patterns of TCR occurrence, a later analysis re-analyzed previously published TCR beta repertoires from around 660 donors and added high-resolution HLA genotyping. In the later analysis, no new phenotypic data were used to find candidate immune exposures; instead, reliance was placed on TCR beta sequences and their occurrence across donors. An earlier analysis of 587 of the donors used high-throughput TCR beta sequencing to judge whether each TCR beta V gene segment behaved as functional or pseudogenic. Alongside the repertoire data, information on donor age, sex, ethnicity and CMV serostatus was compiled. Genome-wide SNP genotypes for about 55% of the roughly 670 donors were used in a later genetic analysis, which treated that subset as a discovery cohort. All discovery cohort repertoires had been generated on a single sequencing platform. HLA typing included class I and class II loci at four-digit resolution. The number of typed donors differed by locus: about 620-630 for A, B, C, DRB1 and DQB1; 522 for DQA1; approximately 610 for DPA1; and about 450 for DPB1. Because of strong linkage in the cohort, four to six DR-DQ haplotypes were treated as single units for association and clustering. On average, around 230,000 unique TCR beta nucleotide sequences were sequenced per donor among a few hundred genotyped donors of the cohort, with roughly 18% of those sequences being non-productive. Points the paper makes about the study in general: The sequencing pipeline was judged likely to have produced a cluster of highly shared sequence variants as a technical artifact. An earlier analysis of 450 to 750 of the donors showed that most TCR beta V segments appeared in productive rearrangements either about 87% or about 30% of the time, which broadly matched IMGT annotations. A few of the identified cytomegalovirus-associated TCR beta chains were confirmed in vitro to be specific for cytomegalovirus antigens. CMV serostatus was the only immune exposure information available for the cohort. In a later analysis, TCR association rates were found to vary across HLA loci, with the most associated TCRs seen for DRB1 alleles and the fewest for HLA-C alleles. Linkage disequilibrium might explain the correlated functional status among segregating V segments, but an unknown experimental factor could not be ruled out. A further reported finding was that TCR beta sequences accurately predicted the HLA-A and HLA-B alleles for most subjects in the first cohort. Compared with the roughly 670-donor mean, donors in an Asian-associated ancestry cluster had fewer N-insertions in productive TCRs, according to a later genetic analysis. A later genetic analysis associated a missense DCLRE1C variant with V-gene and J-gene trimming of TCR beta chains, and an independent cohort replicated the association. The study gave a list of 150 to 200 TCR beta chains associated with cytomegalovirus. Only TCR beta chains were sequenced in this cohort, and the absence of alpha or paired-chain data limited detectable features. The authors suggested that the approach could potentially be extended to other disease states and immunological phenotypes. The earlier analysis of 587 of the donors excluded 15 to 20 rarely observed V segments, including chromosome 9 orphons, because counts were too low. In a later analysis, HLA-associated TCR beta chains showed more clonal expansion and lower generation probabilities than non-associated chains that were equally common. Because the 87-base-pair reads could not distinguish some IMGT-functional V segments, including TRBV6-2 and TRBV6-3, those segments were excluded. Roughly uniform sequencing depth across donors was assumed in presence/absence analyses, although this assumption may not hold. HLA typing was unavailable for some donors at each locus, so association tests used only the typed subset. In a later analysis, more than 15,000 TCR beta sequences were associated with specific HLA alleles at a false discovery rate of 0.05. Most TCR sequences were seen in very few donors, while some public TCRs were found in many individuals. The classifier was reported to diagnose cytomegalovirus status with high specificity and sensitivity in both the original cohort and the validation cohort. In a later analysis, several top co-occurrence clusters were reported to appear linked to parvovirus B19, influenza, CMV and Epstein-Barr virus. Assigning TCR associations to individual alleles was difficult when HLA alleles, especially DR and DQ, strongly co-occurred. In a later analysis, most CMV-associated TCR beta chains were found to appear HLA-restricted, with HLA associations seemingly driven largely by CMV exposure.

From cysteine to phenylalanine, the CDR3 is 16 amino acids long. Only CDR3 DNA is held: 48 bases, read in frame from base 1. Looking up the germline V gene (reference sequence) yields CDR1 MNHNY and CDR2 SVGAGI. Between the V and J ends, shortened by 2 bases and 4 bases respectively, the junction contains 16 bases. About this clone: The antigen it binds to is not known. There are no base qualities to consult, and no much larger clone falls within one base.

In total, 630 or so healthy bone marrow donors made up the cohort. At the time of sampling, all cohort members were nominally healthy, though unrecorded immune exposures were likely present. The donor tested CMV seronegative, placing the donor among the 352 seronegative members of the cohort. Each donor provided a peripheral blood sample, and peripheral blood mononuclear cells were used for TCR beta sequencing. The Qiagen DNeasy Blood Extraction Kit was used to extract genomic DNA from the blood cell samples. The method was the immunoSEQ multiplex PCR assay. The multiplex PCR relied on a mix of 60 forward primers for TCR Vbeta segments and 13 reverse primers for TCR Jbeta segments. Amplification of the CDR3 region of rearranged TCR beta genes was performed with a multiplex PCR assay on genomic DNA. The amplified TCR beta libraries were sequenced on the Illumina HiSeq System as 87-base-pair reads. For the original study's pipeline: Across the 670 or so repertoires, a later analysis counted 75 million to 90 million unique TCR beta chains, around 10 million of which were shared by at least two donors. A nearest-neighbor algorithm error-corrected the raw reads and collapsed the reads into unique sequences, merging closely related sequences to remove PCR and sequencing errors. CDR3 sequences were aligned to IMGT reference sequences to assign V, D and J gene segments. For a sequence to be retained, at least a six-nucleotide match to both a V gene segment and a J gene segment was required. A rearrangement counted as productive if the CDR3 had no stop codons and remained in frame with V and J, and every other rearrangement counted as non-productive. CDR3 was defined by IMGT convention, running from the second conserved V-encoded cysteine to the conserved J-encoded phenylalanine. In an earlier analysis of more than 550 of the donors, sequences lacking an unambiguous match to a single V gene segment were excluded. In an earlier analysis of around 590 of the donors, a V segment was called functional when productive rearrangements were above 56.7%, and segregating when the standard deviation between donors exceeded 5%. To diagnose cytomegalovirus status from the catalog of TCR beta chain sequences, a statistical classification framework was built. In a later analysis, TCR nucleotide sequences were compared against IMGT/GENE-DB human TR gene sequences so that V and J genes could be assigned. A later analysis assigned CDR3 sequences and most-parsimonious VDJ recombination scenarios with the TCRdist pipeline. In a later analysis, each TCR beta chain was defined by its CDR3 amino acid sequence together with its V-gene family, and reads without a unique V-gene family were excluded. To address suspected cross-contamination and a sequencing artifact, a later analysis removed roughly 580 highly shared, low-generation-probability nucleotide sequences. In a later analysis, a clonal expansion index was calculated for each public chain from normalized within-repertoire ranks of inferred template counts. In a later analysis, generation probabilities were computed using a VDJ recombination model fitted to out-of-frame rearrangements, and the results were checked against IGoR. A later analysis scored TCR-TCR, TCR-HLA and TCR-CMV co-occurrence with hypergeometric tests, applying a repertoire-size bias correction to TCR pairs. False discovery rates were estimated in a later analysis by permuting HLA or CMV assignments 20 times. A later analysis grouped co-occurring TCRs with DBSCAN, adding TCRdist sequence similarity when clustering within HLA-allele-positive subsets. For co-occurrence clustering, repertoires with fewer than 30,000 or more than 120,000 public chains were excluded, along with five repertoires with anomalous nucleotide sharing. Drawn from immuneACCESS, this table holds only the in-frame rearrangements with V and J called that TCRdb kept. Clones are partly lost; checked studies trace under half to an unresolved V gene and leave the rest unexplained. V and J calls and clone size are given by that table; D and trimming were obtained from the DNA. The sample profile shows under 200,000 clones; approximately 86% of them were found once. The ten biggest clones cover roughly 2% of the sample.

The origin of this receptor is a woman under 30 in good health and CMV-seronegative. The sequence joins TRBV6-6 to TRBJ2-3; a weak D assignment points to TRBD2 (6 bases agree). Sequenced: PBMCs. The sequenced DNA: TGTGCCAGCAGTTACCCCCAGACGGGGGTAGCAGATACGCAGTATTTT. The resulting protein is CASSYPQTGVADTQYF.